The rows below give T cell receptor beta chains drawn from one sample of a study of beta chain features in type 1 diabetes. Assay: immunoSEQ multiplex PCR; the TCRdb copy retains only in-frame clones and omits some. Of about 190,000 clones listed, about 8% are singletons. Sequencing was performed on central memory CD4+ T cells from blood. Source of these receptors: a woman between 40 and 50 years old with type 1 diabetes. Both conserved end residues are part of each CDR3. A D gene is named only where the DNA matches it firmly. Expanded clones are given a class, and other clones once, few, many or no size at all.

size	J	D	V	CDR3	DNA
few	TRBJ1-4	TRBD1	TRBV16	CASSSQGATNEKLFF	TGTGCCAGCAGCAGCCAGGGGGCAACTAATGAAAAACTGTTTTTT
few	TRBJ2-7	.	TRBV7-6	CASSPAGPRIPYF	TGTGCCAGCAGCCCCGCTGGCCCTAGGATTCCCTACTTC
few	TRBJ2-5	.	TRBV2	CASSPKETQYF	TGTGCCAGCAGTCCCAAAGAGACCCAGTACTTC
many	TRBJ1-1	TRBD1	TRBV19	CASSTQGEIPEAFF	TGTGCCAGTAGTACCCAGGGGGAAATCCCTGAAGCTTTCTTT
.	TRBJ1-6	TRBD1	TRBV5-6	CASSPDRVGTPLHF	TGTGCCAGCAGCCCCGACAGGGTAGGGACACCCCTCCACTTT
.	TRBJ2-6	.	TRBV7-8	CASSLIRWDFSGANVLTF	TGTGCCAGCAGCTTGATTCGTTGGGACTTCTCTGGGGCCAACGTCCTGACTTTC
.	TRBJ1-5	.	TRBV2	CASSGPAGVSNQPQHF	TGTGCCAGCAGTGGGCCGGCAGGGGTCAGCAATCAGCCCCAGCATTTT
few	TRBJ2-2	.	TRBV7-2	CASSFQTNTGELFF	TGTGCCAGCAGCTTCCAGACGAACACCGGGGAGCTGTTTTTT
few	TRBJ2-7	.	TRBV9	CASSVGLAPPEQYF	TGTGCCAGCAGCGTCGGTCTAGCCCCACCCGAGCAGTACTTC
.	TRBJ2-3	TRBD1	TRBV5-1	CASSSDRGEDTQYF	TGCGCCAGCAGTTCCGACAGGGGGGAAGATACGCAGTATTTT
.	TRBJ1-1	.	TRBV7-9	CASSLVGSGNTEAFF	TGTGCCAGCAGCTTAGTAGGTTCGGGGAACACTGAAGCTTTCTTT
few	TRBJ2-7	.	TRBV13	CASSVRQVRGEQYF	TGTGCCAGCAGCGTCCGACAGGTCCGAGGCGAGCAGTACTTC
few	TRBJ2-7	.	TRBV19	CASSIELTASYEQYF	TGTGCCAGTAGTATAGAATTGACAGCTAGCTACGAGCAGTACTTC
.	TRBJ2-3	.	TRBV5-1	CASSLDLTDTQYF	TGCGCCAGCAGCTTGGACCTAACAGATACGCAGTATTTT
few	TRBJ1-5	.	TRBV4-3	CASSQDGQGNQPQHF	TGCGCCAGCAGCCAAGATGGCCAGGGAAATCAGCCCCAGCATTTT
few	TRBJ1-1	TRBD1	TRBV5-1	CASSPGGTGVDTEAFF	TGCGCCAGCAGCCCCGGTGGGACAGGGGTCGACACTGAAGCTTTCTTT
few	TRBJ2-5	.	TRBV5-4	CASSPDTLETQYF	TGTGCCAGCAGCCCGGACACTCTAGAGACCCAGTACTTC
.	TRBJ2-7	.	TRBV25-1	CASSATVTKQYF	TGTGCCAGCAGTGCTACGGTGACTAAGCAGTACTTC
few	TRBJ1-1	.	TRBV25-1	CASSAQGGTEAFF	TGTGCCAGCAGTGCCCAGGGCGGAACTGAAGCTTTCTTT
.	TRBJ2-3	.	TRBV7-2	CASSGLPSVGDTQYF	TGTGCCAGCAGCGGCCTGCCGTCCGTTGGAGATACGCAGTATTTT
few	TRBJ1-2	.	TRBV4-1	CASSQAVGGNYGYTF	TGCGCCAGCAGCCAAGCGGTCGGGGGTAACTATGGCTACACCTTC
few	TRBJ2-7	.	TRBV6-6	CASTGQGNEQYF	TGTGCCAGCACGGGGCAGGGGAACGAGCAGTACTTC
.	TRBJ2-5	.	TRBV28	CASSQGKETQYF	TGTGCCAGCAGCCAGGGAAAAGAGACCCAGTACTTC
.	TRBJ2-7	TRBD2	TRBV7-2	CASSLSGTTPYEQYF	TGTGCCAGCAGCTTGTCCGGGACTACCCCCTACGAGCAGTACTTC
.	TRBJ1-2	.	TRBV5-1	CASSFDSGFDYGYTF	TGCGCCAGCAGCTTTGACAGCGGGTTTGACTATGGCTACACCTTC
few	TRBJ1-2	.	TRBV2	CASSDRGNGYTF	TGTGCCAGCAGTGACAGAGGGAATGGCTACACCTTC
.	TRBJ2-1	.	TRBV4-3	CASSQGTYSYNEQFF	TGCGCCAGCAGCCAAGGGACTTACTCCTACAATGAGCAGTTCTTC
few	TRBJ1-2	TRBD1	TRBV11-2	CASSPPTGGNYGYTF	TGTGCCAGCAGCCCACCGACAGGGGGGAACTATGGCTACACCTTC
.	TRBJ1-1	.	TRBV6-4	CASSASGWTEAFF	TGTGCCAGCAGTGCTTCGGGATGGACTGAAGCTTTCTTT
.	TRBJ2-1	TRBD2	TRBV28	CASSLYISGRRYNEQFF	TGTGCCAGCAGTTTATATATAAGCGGGAGGCGGTACAATGAGCAGTTCTTC
few	TRBJ1-4	TRBD1	TRBV18	CASSDVGTGFNEKLFF	TGTGCCAGCTCCGATGTGGGGACAGGCTTTAATGAAAAACTGTTTTTT
.	TRBJ2-1	TRBD2	TRBV7-3	CASSFGVSGSVDEQFF	TGTGCCAGCAGCTTTGGTGTTAGCGGGAGCGTGGATGAGCAGTTCTTC
few	TRBJ2-7	TRBD2	TRBV29-1	CSVSGVGGHEQYF	TGCAGCGTCAGCGGGGTTGGCGGCCACGAGCAGTACTTC
few	TRBJ1-1	TRBD1	TRBV2	CATSKEDRGGAEAFF	TGTGCCACATCGAAGGAGGACAGGGGAGGTGCTGAAGCTTTCTTT
few	TRBJ2-2	TRBD1	TRBV9	CASSVGAGGAVTGELFF	TGTGCCAGCAGCGTAGGAGCAGGGGGCGCAGTGACCGGGGAGCTGTTTTTT
few	TRBJ2-3	.	TRBV11-3	CASSLGGRTDTQYF	TGTGCCAGCAGCTTAGGAGGCCGCACAGATACGCAGTATTTT
.	TRBJ2-3	TRBD1	TRBV4-2	CASSHQETGQGITDTQYF	TGTGCCAGCAGCCACCAAGAAACGGGACAGGGAATCACAGATACGCAGTATTTT
few	TRBJ1-2	TRBD1	TRBV19	CASSISRTGSNYGYTF	TGTGCCAGTAGTATTAGCCGGACAGGATCGAACTATGGCTACACCTTC
few	TRBJ1-5	TRBD1	TRBV19	CASNPGTGSQPQHF	TGTGCCAGTAACCCCGGGACAGGGAGTCAGCCCCAGCATTTT
many	TRBJ1-1	.	TRBV7-2	CASSLNRNTEAFF	TGTGCCAGCAGCCTGAACAGGAACACTGAAGCTTTCTTT
.	TRBJ1-5	.	TRBV7-2	CASNPRGGNQPQHF	TGTGCCAGCAATCCCCGCGGAGGCAATCAGCCCCAGCATTTT
.	TRBJ1-5	.	TRBV7-8	CASSFSRRGQPQHF	TGTGCCAGCAGCTTCTCACGGAGGGGTCAGCCCCAGCATTTT
few	TRBJ2-3	.	TRBV4-1	CASSPAEWGTDTQYF	TGCGCCAGCAGCCCTGCGGAGTGGGGCACAGATACGCAGTATTTT
.	TRBJ2-3	.	TRBV5-1	CASWGGHRTDTQYF	TGCGCCAGCTGGGGGGGGCATAGAACAGATACGCAGTATTTT
many	TRBJ2-3	.	TRBV7-2	CASSPVTDTQYF	TGTGCCAGCAGCCCAGTTACAGATACGCAGTATTTT
.	TRBJ2-7	TRBD1	TRBV10-3	CAISETGASYEQYF	TGTGCCATCAGTGAGACAGGGGCCTCCTACGAGCAGTACTTC
.	TRBJ2-5	.	TRBV28	CASSNVALETQYF	TGTGCCAGCAGTAATGTGGCATTGGAGACCCAGTACTTC
many	TRBJ1-6	TRBD1	TRBV5-4	CASRLTGNDSPLHF	TGTGCCAGCCGACTGACAGGGAATGATTCACCCCTCCACTTT
.	TRBJ1-2	.	TRBV9	CASSRREVGYTF	TGTGCCAGCAGCCGTCGAGAAGTTGGCTACACCTTC
few	TRBJ2-1	TRBD1	TRBV9	CASSSHRGRLDEQFF	TGTGCCAGCAGCTCCCACAGGGGGAGGCTCGATGAGCAGTTCTTC
.	TRBJ1-5	.	TRBV27	CASRLSRGKNQPQHF	TGTGCCAGCAGACTATCACGGGGTAAGAATCAGCCCCAGCATTTT
.	TRBJ1-5	TRBD1	TRBV19	CASSADRGYNQPQHF	TGTGCCAGTAGTGCCGACAGGGGATACAATCAGCCCCAGCATTTT
many	TRBJ2-7	TRBD1	TRBV23-1	CASSQSSGTGLYEQYF	TGCGCCAGCAGTCAATCGTCCGGGACAGGGCTCTACGAGCAGTACTTC
few	TRBJ2-7	TRBD2	TRBV4-2	CASSQELAGVIYEQYF	TGTGCCAGCAGCCAAGAATTAGCGGGGGTGATTTACGAGCAGTACTTC
.	TRBJ2-6	TRBD2	TRBV27	CASSSGSISGANVLTF	TGTGCCAGCAGTAGCGGGAGTATCTCTGGGGCCAACGTCCTGACTTTC
few	TRBJ2-1	TRBD1	TRBV15	CATSRGNRGTDNEQFF	TGTGCCACCAGCAGAGGCAACAGGGGGACGGACAATGAGCAGTTCTTC
many	TRBJ2-3	TRBD2	TRBV30	CAWKRTSENTDTQYF	TGTGCCTGGAAACGGACTAGCGAGAACACAGATACGCAGTATTTT
.	TRBJ2-2	.	TRBV29-1	CSVIIWATGELFF	TGCAGCGTTATAATTTGGGCGACCGGGGAGCTGTTTTTT
few	TRBJ1-1	.	TRBV5-1	CASSEINTEAFF	TGCGCCAGCAGCGAGATTAACACTGAAGCTTTCTTT
few	TRBJ1-1	TRBD1	TRBV5-1	CASSVRDSLEAFF	TGCGCCAGCAGCGTCCGGGACAGCCTTGAAGCTTTCTTT